Listed below are T cell receptor beta chains from one sample, sequenced in a study of blood T cell repertoires in COVID-19. Using immunoSEQ multiplex PCR, the repertoire was profiled, and TCRdb retains in-frame clones only, with some absent. The profile shows some 240,000 clones, 92% of them singletons. Sequences were obtained from peripheral blood. These receptors all stem from a man aged 60 to 75 with COVID-19, enrolled during active disease. CDR3s include the opening cysteine and the closing phenylalanine or tryptophan. The order of the fields is J gene, V gene, clone size, D gene, CDR3 protein, CDR3 DNA. D genes are given only for firm matches. Not all rows give a size; the values are once, few, many and, for expanded clones, a class.

>TRBJ1-1|TRBV4-3|NA|NA
CASSQGRVRTEAFF
TGCGCCAGCAGCCAAGGACGGGTCCGAACTGAAGCTTTCTTT
>TRBJ1-5|TRBV29-1|NA|NA
CSVRQEPQHF
TGCAGCGTGCGACAGGAGCCCCAGCATTTT
>TRBJ2-3|TRBV27|NA|NA
CASRRAGSTDTQYF
TGTGCCAGCAGAAGGGCGGGGAGCACAGATACGCAGTATTTT
>TRBJ2-1|TRBV7-3|NA|TRBD2
CASSRRQGTSGSSYNEQFF
TGTGCCAGCAGCCGGCGGCAGGGGACTAGCGGGAGTTCCTACAATGAGCAGTTCTTC
>TRBJ1-5|TRBV18|NA|TRBD1
CASSPLDRGLQPQHF
TGTGCCAGCTCACCATTGGACAGGGGGCTTCAGCCCCAGCATTTT
>TRBJ2-6|TRBV7-3|NA|TRBD1
CASSPGQNSGANVLTF
TGTGCCAGCAGCCCGGGACAGAACTCTGGGGCCAACGTCCTGACTTTC
>TRBJ2-5|TRBV18|NA|TRBD2
CASSPGLAGGETQYF
TGTGCCAGCTCACCAGGACTAGCGGGGGGGGAGACCCAGTACTTC
>TRBJ1-4|TRBV7-9|NA|NA
CASSFWGQGEKLFF
TGTGCCAGCAGCTTTTGGGGACAAGGTGAAAAACTGTTTTTT
>TRBJ2-1|TRBV7-2|NA|TRBD1
CASSATGVVNEQFF
TGTGCCAGCAGCGCGACAGGGGTTGTAAATGAGCAGTTCTTC
>TRBJ2-6|TRBV2|once|NA
CASSGGRVSGANVLTF
TGTGCCAGCAGTGGAGGGAGAGTATCTGGGGCCAACGTCCTGACTTTC
>TRBJ1-1|TRBV7-9|few|NA
CASSLGVGPGSEAFF
TGTGCCAGCAGCTTAGGTGTTGGCCCGGGAAGCGAAGCTTTCTTT
>TRBJ2-3|TRBV25-1|NA|TRBD1
CASSVRDRGPDTQYF
TGTGCCAGCAGTGTCCGGGACAGGGGCCCAGATACGCAGTATTTT
>TRBJ2-7|TRBV6-4|NA|NA
CASTETRLYHQDEQYF
TGTGCCAGCACAGAGACTAGGCTCTACCACCAGGACGAGCAGTACTTC
>TRBJ1-5|TRBV6-5|once|TRBD1
CASRGQGQPQHF
TGTGCCAGCAGGGGACAGGGTCAGCCCCAGCATTTT
>TRBJ1-5|TRBV11-2|NA|NA
CASSLTDYQPQHF
TGTGCCAGCAGCTTGACGGACTATCAGCCCCAGCATTTT
>TRBJ2-3|TRBV6-5|NA|TRBD2
CASRGMGGVADTQYF
TGTGCCAGCAGAGGGATGGGGGGGGTCGCAGATACGCAGTATTTT
>TRBJ1-2|TRBV6-2/TRBV6-3|NA|NA
CASSPQRGGGGPPNTF
TGTGCCAGCAGCCCCCAACGAGGGGGAGGGGGGCCCCCGAACACCTTC
>TRBJ1-1|TRBV18|once|NA
CASSPVPRAEAFF
TGTGCCAGCTCACCAGTTCCCCGGGCTGAAGCTTTCTTT
>TRBJ2-1|TRBV10-3|NA|TRBD2
CAIGTSGYNEQFF
TGTGCCATTGGGACTAGCGGCTACAATGAGCAGTTCTTC
>TRBJ1-1|TRBV18|NA|TRBD1
CASSPRQGGPNTEAFF
TGTGCCAGCTCACCGAGACAGGGGGGCCCTAACACTGAAGCTTTCTTT
>TRBJ2-5|TRBV9|NA|NA
CASSVDGSWQETQYF
TGTGCCAGCAGCGTAGATGGTAGCTGGCAAGAGACCCAGTACTTC
>TRBJ2-3|TRBV5-1|NA|NA
CASSWDWGDTQYF
TGCGCCAGCAGCTGGGACTGGGGAGATACGCAGTATTTT
>TRBJ2-5|TRBV3-1/TRBV3-2|NA|TRBD2
CASSVTSGVYQETQYF
TGTGCCAGCAGCGTTACTAGCGGGGTGTACCAAGAGACCCAGTACTTC
>TRBJ2-3|TRBV10-1|NA|TRBD2
CASSPKASGRPRGFKSTDTQYF
TGCGCCAGCAGTCCTAAGGCCAGCGGGAGGCCAAGAGGGTTCAAAAGCACAGATACGCAGTATTTT
>TRBJ2-7|TRBV7-9|NA|TRBD1
CASSSGTGGYEQYF
TGTGCCAGCAGCTCCGGGACAGGGGGCTACGAGCAGTACTTC
>TRBJ2-5|TRBV9|NA|TRBD1
CASSGQGARETQYF
TGTGCCAGCAGCGGACAGGGGGCGCGGGAGACCCAGTACTTC
>TRBJ2-1|TRBV5-1|NA|NA
CASGAAGGEYNEQFF
TGCGCCAGCGGGGCGGCGGGCGGGGAATACAATGAGCAGTTCTTC
>TRBJ2-7|TRBV28|NA|NA
CASSLGRVNEQYF
TGTGCCAGCAGTTTAGGGCGGGTTAACGAGCAGTACTTC
>TRBJ1-1|TRBV30|NA|NA
CASRGFRNTEAFF
TGTGCCTCCAGAGGGTTTCGGAACACTGAAGCTTTCTTT
>TRBJ1-1|TRBV3-1/TRBV3-2|NA|NA
CASTAPGTEAFF
TGTGCCAGCACCGCCCCGGGCACTGAAGCTTTCTTT
>TRBJ1-1|TRBV19|NA|TRBD1
CASSIGQGLNTEAFF
TGTGCCAGTAGTATAGGACAGGGGTTGAACACTGAAGCTTTCTTT
>TRBJ1-6|TRBV2|NA|NA
CASSEGVRGGRAPLHF
TGTGCCAGCAGTGAAGGAGTAAGAGGGGGAAGGGCGCCCCTCCACTTT
>TRBJ2-3|TRBV27|NA|TRBD2
CASSSSGTSGAIGTQYF
TGTGCCAGCAGTTCCTCCGGGACTAGCGGGGCCATCGGTACGCAGTATTTT
>TRBJ2-1|TRBV7-9|NA|NA
CASSLGTGYNEQFF
TGTGCCAGCAGCTTGGGAACAGGGTACAATGAGCAGTTCTTC